Reported below is one T cell receptor beta chain. Its antigen is not known. These data come from a study of CD8 T cells in Susac syndrome. Study observations and caveats: The TCR sequencing and HLA analysis in the study involved a relatively small number of individuals, as the study acknowledged.

A quantity of 0.5 to 1 ug RNA underwent reverse transcription using random hexamers. With immunoSEQ multiplex PCR, TCR beta CDR3 was amplified across 54 Vbeta and 13 Jbeta. TCRdb re-derived calls from the immunoSEQ multiplex PCR reads in MiXCR, one entry per CDR3 protein. The repertoire holds a few hundred thousand distinct CDR3 sequences, with roughly 95% as singletons. The authors carried out high-throughput sequencing of TCR beta. They applied it to CD8+ and CD4+ T cells obtained from blood. The multiple sclerosis control cohort comprised treatment-naive individuals presenting with stable or active relapsing-remitting disease. Germline CDR1 and CDR2: SNHLY and FYNNEI. This CDR3 spans 13 amino acids. Trimming removed 6 bases at V and 5 bases at J, with 14 bases between.

This clonotype was obtained from a human donor with multiple sclerosis. The sequenced material came from CD4+ T cells from PBMCs. V gene TRBV2 combines with J gene TRBJ2-7; D ambiguous. The CDR3: CASRGTLTHEQYF. CDR3 sequence (DNA): TGTGCCAGCAGGGGCACATTGACCCACGAGCAGTACTTC.